The 13 T cell receptor beta chains in this list originate from one sample, sequenced in a study of cytomegalovirus exposure and HLA in healthy donors. It was with 60 Vbeta and 13 Jbeta primers that the PCR ran. Data came from immunoSEQ multiplex PCR; TCRdb stores just in-frame clones and leaves some out. Of around 93,000 clones listed, approximately 81% are singletons. The sample was PBMCs. The source is a woman aged 35 to 49 in good health and CMV-seronegative.

This chain connects TRBV9 to TRBJ2-1; D is perhaps TRBD1 (5 bases). Per the germline V gene, CDR1 is SGDLS and CDR2 is YYNGEE. Trimming shortened V by 4 bases and J by 5 bases, and 10 bases separated the two germline ends. The CDR3 sequence is 13 residues long. DNA for the CDR3: TGTGCCAGCAGCATCCAAGGGGACAATGAGCAGTTCTTC. It translates to CASSIQGDNEQFF.

The rearrangement joins TRBV29-1 to TRBJ2-7, with D hard to call. The length of the CDR3 is 12 residues. Germline CDR1 reads SQVTM; CDR2 reads ANQGSEA. Trimming removed 7 bases at V and 0 bases at J, with 10 bases between. In DNA, the CDR3 is TGCAGCGCGTCGATTAGCTCCTACGAGCAGTACTTC. Translation: CSASISSYEQYF.

The J gene is TRBJ2-5, the V gene TRBV20-1; possible D gene TRBD2, 5 bases. The germline V and J ends were trimmed by 6 bases and 5 bases, with 10 bases remaining between them. The CDR3 loop spans 11 amino acids. From germline, CDR1 is DFQATT and CDR2 SNEGSKA (reference sequence). The DNA for the CDR3 is TGCAGTGCAGAACTAGAGGAGACCCAGTACTTC. It specifies CSAELEETQYF.

This clone was detected a few times. The chain uses TRBV18 and TRBJ1-1; weak D call: TRBD1 (5 bases). The length of the CDR3 is 16 residues. Looked up from germline, CDR1 is KGHSH and CDR2 is LQKENI. Trimming left V 3 bases short and J 6 bases short, with 20 bases between. The CDR3 DNA reads TGTGCCAGCTCACCTCTCCCCCCAGGGCCCCTTGCTGAAGCTTTCTTT. Residues: CASSPLPPGPLAEAFF.

The DNA of the CDR3 is TGTGCCAGCAGCCCGGAAGAGCGTGGAGGAAAGACCCAGTACTTC. Translated: CASSPEERGGKTQYF. This sequence joins TRBV11-1 and TRBJ2-5; maybe TRBD2 (5 bases). This CDR3 has 15 amino acids. The germline V gene encodes CDR1 SGHAT and CDR2 FQDESV (reference sequence). V was shortened by 5 bases and J by 6 bases, with 19 bases between the two germline ends.

The chain carries TRBV5-1 and TRBJ1-5, with 7 bases identical to TRBD1. J gave up 2 bases and V 5 bases, and 7 bases lay outside the gene matches. Germline-derived CDR1 and CDR2 are SGHRS and YFSETQ. The CDR3 has 15 amino acids. The CDR3: CASSLRGLGNQPQHF. The CDR3 DNA follows: TGCGCCAGCAGTTTGAGGGGGCTCGGCAATCAGCCCCAGCATTTT.

The chain uses TRBV20-1 and TRBJ2-5; possible D gene TRBD2, 6 bases. The V and J ends lost 1 base and 9 bases respectively, with 9 bases between them. Per germline, CDR1 DFQATT and CDR2 SNEGSKA (reference sequence). The CDR3 spans 11 residues. The CDR3: CSARGEVAQYF. CDR3 bases: TGCAGTGCTAGAGGGGAGGTGGCCCAGTACTTC.

This chain connects TRBV19 to TRBJ2-7; D perhaps matches TRBD2 (5 bases). In germline, CDR1 is LNHDA, CDR2 SQIVND (reference sequence). CDR3 length: 14 residues. V was trimmed by 7 bases and J by 2 bases, leaving 15 bases between them. DNA of the CDR3: TGTGCCAGTACCTCACAGAGGACTCCCTACGAGCAGTACTTC. Translating it yields CASTSQRTPYEQYF.

On this clone: A read error may account for a junction end that differs from germline. This sequence joins TRBV15 and TRBJ1-2; 7 nucleotides line up with TRBD1. This CDR3 region has 13 residues. CDR1 and CDR2 from the germline V gene are LNHNV and YYDKDF (reference sequence). The CDR3 region has the DNA TGTGCCACCAGCAGACACTCCCTAGGGGGCGCCGCCTTC. Translation: CATSRHSLGGAAF.

This clone was picked up a small number of times. This chain links TRBV9 with TRBJ2-1; 8 bases align to TRBD2. This CDR3 has 15 residues. Germline V gene lookup returns CDR1 SGDLS and CDR2 YYNGEE. Trimming removed 4 bases from V and 3 bases from J; junction bases left unmatched: 6. CDR3 sequence: CASSPSGSGYNEQFF. The CDR3, as DNA: TGTGCCAGCAGCCCAAGCGGGAGTGGCTACAATGAGCAGTTCTTC.

The chain combines TRBV9 with TRBJ2-1; 8 nucleotides match TRBD2. CDR3 length: 13 amino acids. Germline V gene data show CDR1 as SGDLS and CDR2 as YYNGEE. With 3 bases clipped from V and 6 bases from J, the junction kept 2 bases outside the gene matches. Here the CDR3 reads CASSATSANEQFF. The DNA for the CDR3 is TGTGCCAGCAGCGCGACTAGCGCCAATGAGCAGTTCTTC.

The gene calls are TRBV27 and TRBJ2-1; 8 positions match TRBD1. J gave up 6 bases and V 5 bases, and 9 bases lay outside the gene matches. The CDR3 extends over 15 amino acids. Germline CDR1 MNHEY, CDR2 SMNVEV (reference sequence). The CDR3 DNA is TGTGCCAGCAGTGTAACGGGACAGGAAGGCAATGAGCAGTTCTTC. Translation: CASSVTGQEGNEQFF.

The rearrangement joins TRBV10-2 to TRBJ2-1, with 8 bases that match TRBD2. Germline assignment: CDR1 WSHSY and CDR2 SAAADI. CDR3 length equals 14 residues. V was clipped by 4 bases and J by 2 bases; unmatched bases: 1. CDR3 coding DNA: TGCGCCAGCAGTGGGGGACTAGCCTACAATGAGCAGTTCTTC. It is translated as CASSGGLAYNEQFF.